This T cell receptor (beta chain) was found in a study of shared clonotypes between healthy human individuals. General observations from the study: Approximately 5% was the fraction of naive CD4 clonotypes found shared across a few donors. In the sorted subsets, rarefaction showed sequencing was incomplete despite large depth.

V gave up 3 bases and J gave up 5 bases, with 13 bases separating them. Germline V gene lookup returns CDR1 ENHRY and CDR2 SYGVKD. This CDR3 region has 15 residues. The study ran the assay at deep level. Replicate sorted-subset PCRs were loaded with 150 to 250 ng DNA, about 30,000 T cell genomes. Some clones are missing from TCRdb's copy, which holds only in-frame ones; the method was immunoSEQ multiplex PCR. Among 2.5 million or so clones, around nine tenths were seen once, and the ten largest hold around 0.15%. Notes on this clone: Its matching antigen is unknown.

The clonotype comes from a man in his late teens or twenties in good health. J is TRBJ2-2 and V is TRBV10-3, with a tentative D call TRBD1 (6 bases). Sequencing was done on a sample of naive CD4+ T cells sorted from blood. The subset was: CD45RA+ positively selected. The CDR3 DNA sequence: TGTGCCATCAGTGATTCAAACAGGGCTACCGGGGAGCTGTTTTTT. It codes for CAISDSNRATGELFF.